The T cell receptor (beta chain) under discussion was sequenced for a study of blood T cell repertoires in COVID-19. Allocation to cohorts depended on clinical history reported by the participants. Deletions cut 3 bases from V and 0 bases from J, with 10 bases between. This CDR3 contains 15 residues. CDR1 SGHVS and CDR2 FNYEAQ come from the germline V gene. Original analysis: Reference gene primer amplification gave estimated nucleated cell counts. The repertoire was sequenced with immunoSEQ multiplex PCR; TCRdb's copy has only in-frame clones and lacks some. V, J and clone size were drawn from that table, and D and trimming were deduced from the DNA. This repertoire shows under 200,000 clones, roughly 80% found once; its top ten account for 5.2%.

The sequence came from a woman aged 55-69 years with acute COVID-19. The gene calls are TRBV7-6 and TRBJ2-3, with D perhaps matching TRBD1 (6 bases). The sample consisted of PBMCs or T cells enriched from blood (not recorded which). CDR3 residues: CASSLTGSSTDTQYF. The CDR3 nucleotides read TGTGCCAGCAGCTTGACAGGCTCTAGCACAGATACGCAGTATTTT. Combining the CDR3 with reference TRBV7-6 and TRBJ2-3 gives the whole variable domain GAGVSQSPRYKVTKRGQDVALRCDPISGHVSLYWYRQALGQGPEFLTYFNYEAQQDKSGLPNDRFSAERPEGSISTLTIQRTEQRDSAMYRCASSLTGSSTDTQYFGPGTRLTVL.